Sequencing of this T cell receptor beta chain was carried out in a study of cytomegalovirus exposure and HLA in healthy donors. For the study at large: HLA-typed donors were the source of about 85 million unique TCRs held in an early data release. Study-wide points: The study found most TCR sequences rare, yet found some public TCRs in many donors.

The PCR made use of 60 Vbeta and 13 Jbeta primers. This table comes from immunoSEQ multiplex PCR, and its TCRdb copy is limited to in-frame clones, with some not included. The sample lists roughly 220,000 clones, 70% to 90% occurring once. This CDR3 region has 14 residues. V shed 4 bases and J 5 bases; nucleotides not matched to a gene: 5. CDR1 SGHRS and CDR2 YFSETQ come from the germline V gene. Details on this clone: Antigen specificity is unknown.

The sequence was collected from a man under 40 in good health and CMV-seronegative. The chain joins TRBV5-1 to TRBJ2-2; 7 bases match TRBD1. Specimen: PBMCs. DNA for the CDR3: TGCGCCAGCAGCGGGACAGCCATTACCGGGGAGCTGTTTTTT. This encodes CASSGTAITGELFF.